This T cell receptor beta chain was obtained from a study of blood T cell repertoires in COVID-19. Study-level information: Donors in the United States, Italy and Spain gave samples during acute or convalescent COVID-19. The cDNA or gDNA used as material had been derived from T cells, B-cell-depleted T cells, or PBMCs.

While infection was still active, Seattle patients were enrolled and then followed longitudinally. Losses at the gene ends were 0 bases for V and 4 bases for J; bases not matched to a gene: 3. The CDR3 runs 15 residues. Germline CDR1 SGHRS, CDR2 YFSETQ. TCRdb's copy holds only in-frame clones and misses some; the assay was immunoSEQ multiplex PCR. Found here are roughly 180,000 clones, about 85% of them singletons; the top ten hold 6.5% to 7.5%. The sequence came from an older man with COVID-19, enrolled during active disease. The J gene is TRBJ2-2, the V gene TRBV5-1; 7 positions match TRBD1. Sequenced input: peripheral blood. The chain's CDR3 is CASSLGTGRTGELFF. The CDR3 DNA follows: TGCGCCAGCAGCTTGGGGACAGGTCGCACCGGGGAGCTGTTTTTT.